These T cell receptor beta chains were read from a single sample in a study of blood T cell repertoires in COVID-19. Here immunoSEQ multiplex PCR was the method, and the copy in TCRdb shows in-frame clones only, minus some. The sample lists under 150,000 clones, 85% to 90% occurring once. Specimen: peripheral blood. These receptors all come from a woman aged 55-70 years with active COVID-19. CDR3s include the opening cysteine and the closing phenylalanine or tryptophan. The D gene is left open where the match is weak. A row's size may be missing; if present it is once, few, many or a size class.

>TRBV19|16|-|-|TRBJ2-1
CASSTYAGSSYNEQFF
TGTGCCAGTAGTACCTACGCGGGGAGCTCCTACAATGAGCAGTTCTTC
>TRBV19|14|-|-|TRBJ1-3
CASSRGGSGNTIYF
TGTGCCAGCTCCCGGGGGGGCAGTGGAAACACCATATATTTT
>TRBV11-2|13|-|-|TRBJ2-1
CASSFPLSNEQFF
TGTGCCAGCAGCTTCCCTTTGAGCAATGAGCAGTTCTTC
>TRBV20-1|16|TRBD1|-|TRBJ2-7
CSASVPGQVPLYEQYF
TGCAGTGCTAGTGTACCGGGACAGGTCCCTCTCTACGAGCAGTACTTC
>TRBV19|13|-|-|TRBJ2-1
CASSETGAGGQFF
TGTGCCAGTAGTGAAACCGGGGCCGGGGGGCAGTTCTTC
>TRBV19|14|-|-|TRBJ2-2
CASSGQSWAGELFF
TGTGCCAGTAGCGGACAGAGCTGGGCCGGGGAGCTGTTTTTT
>TRBV6-5|15|-|-|TRBJ1-1
CASSPMESRTTEAFF
TGTGCCAGCAGCCCCATGGAGTCACGAACCACTGAAGCTTTCTTT
>TRBV9|17|TRBD1|-|TRBJ1-2
CASSVVPGQGANYGYTF
TGTGCCAGCAGCGTAGTCCCGGGACAGGGAGCTAACTATGGCTACACCTTC
>TRBV2|14|TRBD1|-|TRBJ1-3
CASRGQGGTDTIYF
TGTGCCAGCAGAGGACAGGGAGGCACGGACACCATATATTTT
>TRBV27|16|-|once|TRBJ1-4
CASSLSGGGFNEKLFF
TGTGCCAGCAGTTTATCCGGTGGCGGATTTAATGAAAAACTGTTTTTT
>TRBV6-5|11|-|-|TRBJ2-5
CASTGLETQYF
TGTGCCAGCACCGGGTTAGAGACCCAGTACTTC
>TRBV2|16|TRBD1|-|TRBJ1-5
CASSGTAQGARQPQHF
TGTGCCAGCAGCGGAACGGCGCAGGGGGCCCGGCAGCCCCAGCATTTT
>TRBV19|14|TRBD1|few|TRBJ1-5
CASSTLLTGQPQHF
TGTGCCAGTAGTACCCTACTGACAGGGCAGCCCCAGCATTTT
>TRBV19|11|-|-|TRBJ1-1
CASQGRAEAFF
TGTGCCAGTCAAGGGAGGGCTGAAGCTTTCTTT
>TRBV15|12|-|-|TRBJ1-5
CATSRDLQPQHF
TGTGCCACCAGCAGAGATCTACAGCCCCAGCATTTT
>TRBV28|15|TRBD1|-|TRBJ2-1
CASRGETGGYNEQFF
TGTGCCAGCAGGGGGGAGACAGGGGGATACAATGAGCAGTTCTTC
>TRBV5-4|15|TRBD2|-|TRBJ2-7
CASSLGREGLYEQYF
TGTGCCAGCAGCTTGGGGCGGGAGGGCCTATACGAGCAGTACTTC
>TRBV29-1|15|TRBD1|-|TRBJ2-5
CSVSGTGGIQETQYF
TGCAGCGTGTCGGGGACAGGGGGGATTCAAGAGACCCAGTACTTC
>TRBV9|13|-|-|TRBJ2-2
CASSVDQFGELFF
TGTGCCAGCAGCGTAGATCAGTTCGGGGAGCTGTTTTTT
>TRBV11-2|18|TRBD2|-|TRBJ2-3
CASRESGGPSLSTDTQYF
TGTGCCAGCAGGGAAAGCGGGGGACCGTCGTTGAGCACAGATACGCAGTATTTT
>TRBV28|17|TRBD1|once|TRBJ1-1
CASSTLRQGRRNTEAFF
TGTGCCAGCAGTACCCTCCGACAGGGGAGGAGAAACACTGAAGCTTTCTTT
>TRBV6-2/TRBV6-3|13|-|-|TRBJ1-2
CASSKDSVYGYTF
TGTGCCAGCAGTAAAGACAGCGTCTATGGCTACACCTTC
>TRBV7-6|13|-|-|TRBJ2-7
CASSLRVASPRYF
TGTGCCAGCAGCTTACGGGTGGCCAGCCCCAGGTACTTC
>TRBV4-1|16|TRBD2|-|TRBJ2-2
CASSQLAGGYTGELFF
TGCGCCAGCAGCCAACTAGCGGGAGGGTACACCGGGGAGCTGTTTTTT
>TRBV13|14|TRBD2|-|TRBJ2-7
CASSPGTSFSEQYF
TGTGCCAGTAGTCCCGGGACTAGCTTTTCCGAGCAGTACTTC
>TRBV7-6|15|TRBD2|-|TRBJ2-7
CASSFEASGPYEQYF
TGTGCCAGCAGCTTCGAAGCTAGCGGACCCTACGAGCAGTACTTC
>TRBV6-2/TRBV6-3|13|-|-|TRBJ2-1
CASSYLAYNEQFF
TGTGCCAGCAGTTATCTAGCTTATAATGAGCAGTTCTTC
>TRBV5-4|17|TRBD2|-|TRBJ2-1
CASSSSRGGGLYNEQFF
TGTGCCAGCAGCTCCTCCCGGGGGGGAGGGCTCTACAATGAGCAGTTCTTC
>TRBV6-5|16|-|-|TRBJ1-2
CASSYETGTGTYGYTF
TGTGCCAGCAGTTACGAGACAGGCACCGGGACCTATGGCTACACCTTC
>TRBV28|14|-|-|TRBJ2-5
CASRITDYSETQYF
TGTGCCAGCAGAATTACGGACTACTCCGAGACCCAGTACTTC
>TRBV5-4|16|TRBD1|-|TRBJ2-5
CASSSRTQGEKETQYF
TGTGCCAGCAGCTCCAGGACGCAGGGGGAGAAAGAGACCCAGTACTTC
>TRBV4-2|15|-|-|TRBJ2-1
CASSQEVDWINEQFF
TGTGCCAGCAGCCAAGAGGTGGACTGGATCAATGAGCAGTTCTTC
>TRBV28|16|TRBD2|-|TRBJ2-5
CASSPPRTSGTETQYF
TGTGCCAGCAGTCCCCCCCGGACTAGCGGGACTGAGACCCAGTACTTC
>TRBV5-1|15|TRBD1|-|TRBJ1-1
CASSEYRTGGAEAFF
TGCGCCAGCAGCGAATACCGGACAGGGGGAGCTGAAGCTTTCTTT
>TRBV4-3|18|TRBD1|-|TRBJ1-1
CASSQKGAGFRPRAEAFF
TGCGCCAGCAGCCAGAAGGGGGCCGGGTTCAGACCCCGCGCTGAAGCTTTCTTT